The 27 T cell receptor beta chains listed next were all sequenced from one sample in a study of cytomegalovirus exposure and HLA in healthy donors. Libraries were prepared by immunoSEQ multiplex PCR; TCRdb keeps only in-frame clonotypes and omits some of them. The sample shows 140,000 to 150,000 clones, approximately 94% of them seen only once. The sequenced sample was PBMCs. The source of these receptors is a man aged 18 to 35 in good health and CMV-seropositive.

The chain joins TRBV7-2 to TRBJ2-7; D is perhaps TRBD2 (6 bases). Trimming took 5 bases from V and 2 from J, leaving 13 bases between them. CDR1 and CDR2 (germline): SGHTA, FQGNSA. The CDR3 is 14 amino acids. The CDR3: CASSHGGRAYEQYF. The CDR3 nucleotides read TGTGCCAGCAGCCACGGAGGGCGGGCCTACGAGCAGTACTTC.

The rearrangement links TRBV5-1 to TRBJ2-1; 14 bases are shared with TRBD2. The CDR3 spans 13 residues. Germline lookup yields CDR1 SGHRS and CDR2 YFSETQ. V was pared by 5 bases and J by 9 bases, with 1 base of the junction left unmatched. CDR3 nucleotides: TGCGCCAGCAGGACTAGCGGGAGGGCTGAGCAGTTCTTC. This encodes CASRTSGRAEQFF.

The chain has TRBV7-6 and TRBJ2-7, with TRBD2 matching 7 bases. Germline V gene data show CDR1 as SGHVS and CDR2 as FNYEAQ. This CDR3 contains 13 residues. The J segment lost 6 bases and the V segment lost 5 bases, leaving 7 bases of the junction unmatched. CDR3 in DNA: TGTGCCAGCAGCCCTAGGACTAGTTTCGAGCAGTACTTC. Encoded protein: CASSPRTSFEQYF.

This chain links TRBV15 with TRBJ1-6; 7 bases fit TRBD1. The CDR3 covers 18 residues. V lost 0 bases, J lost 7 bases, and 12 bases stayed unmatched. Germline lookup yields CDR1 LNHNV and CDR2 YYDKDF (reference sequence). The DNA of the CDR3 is TGTGCCACCAGCAGAGATAGTTGGGGCTGGGACAGAAATTCACCCCTCCACTTT. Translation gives CATSRDSWGWDRNSPLHF.

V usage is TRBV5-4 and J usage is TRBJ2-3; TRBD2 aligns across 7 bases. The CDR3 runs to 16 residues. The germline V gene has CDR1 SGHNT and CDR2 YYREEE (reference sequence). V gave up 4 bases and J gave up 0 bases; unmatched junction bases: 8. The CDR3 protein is CASSRYLAASTDTQYF. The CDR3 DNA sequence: TGTGCCAGCAGCCGTTACCTAGCGGCTAGCACAGATACGCAGTATTTT.

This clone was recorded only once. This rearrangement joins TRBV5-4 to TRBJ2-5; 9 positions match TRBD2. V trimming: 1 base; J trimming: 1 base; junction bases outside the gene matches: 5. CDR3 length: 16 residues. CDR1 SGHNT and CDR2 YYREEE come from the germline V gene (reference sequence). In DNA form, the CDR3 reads TGTGCCAGCAGCTTGTTGCTAGCGGGGTCCCAAGAGACCCAGTACTTC. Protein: CASSLLLAGSQETQYF. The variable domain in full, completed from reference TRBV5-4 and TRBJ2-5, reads ETGVTQSPTHLIKTRGQQVTLRCSSQSGHNTVSWYQQALGQGPQFIFQYYREEENGRGNFPPRFSGLQFPNYSSELNVNALELDDSALYLCASSLLLAGSQETQYFGPGTRLLVL.

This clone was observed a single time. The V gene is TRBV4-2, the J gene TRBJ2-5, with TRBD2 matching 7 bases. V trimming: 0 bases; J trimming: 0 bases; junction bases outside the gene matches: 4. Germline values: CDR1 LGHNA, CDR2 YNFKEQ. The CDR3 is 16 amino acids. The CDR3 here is CASSQDPAGNQETQYF. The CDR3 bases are TGTGCCAGCAGCCAAGACCCAGCGGGGAACCAAGAGACCCAGTACTTC.

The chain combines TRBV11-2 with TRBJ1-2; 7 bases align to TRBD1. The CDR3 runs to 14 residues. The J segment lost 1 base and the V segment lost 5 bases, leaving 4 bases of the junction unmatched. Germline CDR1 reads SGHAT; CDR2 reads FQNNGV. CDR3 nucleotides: TGTGCCAGCAGCGGGGGACAGTTTAACTATGGCTACACCTTC. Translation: CASSGGQFNYGYTF.

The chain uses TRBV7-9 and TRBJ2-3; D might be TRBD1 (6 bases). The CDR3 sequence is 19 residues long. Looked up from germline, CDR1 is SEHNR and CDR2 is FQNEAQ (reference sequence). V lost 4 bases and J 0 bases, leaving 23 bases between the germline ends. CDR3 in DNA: TGTGCCAGCAGCTGGGGAAAGACAGGAGGATTTTCTAGCACAGATACGCAGTATTTT. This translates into CASSWGKTGGFSSTDTQYF.

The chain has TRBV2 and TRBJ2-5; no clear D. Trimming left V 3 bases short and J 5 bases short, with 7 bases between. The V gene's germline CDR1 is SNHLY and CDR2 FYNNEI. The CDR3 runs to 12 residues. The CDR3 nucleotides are TGTGCCAGCAGTGAGGAGAGGGAGACCCAGTACTTC. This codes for CASSEERETQYF.

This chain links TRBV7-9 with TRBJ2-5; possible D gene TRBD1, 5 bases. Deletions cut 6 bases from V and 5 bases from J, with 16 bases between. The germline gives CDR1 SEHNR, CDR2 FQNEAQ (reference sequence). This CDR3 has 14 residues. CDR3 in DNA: TGTGCCAGCAGTACCGACAGCTCGCGGGAGACCCAGTACTTC. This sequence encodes CASSTDSSRETQYF.

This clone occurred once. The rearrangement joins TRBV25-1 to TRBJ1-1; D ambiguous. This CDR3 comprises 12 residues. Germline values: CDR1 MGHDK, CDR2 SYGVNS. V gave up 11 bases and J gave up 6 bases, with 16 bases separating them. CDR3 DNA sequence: TGTGCCCGGTTGGGCATCATCCCTGAAGCTTTCTTT. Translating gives CARLGIIPEAFF.

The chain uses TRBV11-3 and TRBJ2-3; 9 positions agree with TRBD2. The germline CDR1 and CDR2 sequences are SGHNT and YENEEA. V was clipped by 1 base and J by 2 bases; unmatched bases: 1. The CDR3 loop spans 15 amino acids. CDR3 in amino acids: CASSLGTSVTDTQYF. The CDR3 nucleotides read TGTGCCAGCAGCTTAGGGACTAGCGTCACAGATACGCAGTATTTT.

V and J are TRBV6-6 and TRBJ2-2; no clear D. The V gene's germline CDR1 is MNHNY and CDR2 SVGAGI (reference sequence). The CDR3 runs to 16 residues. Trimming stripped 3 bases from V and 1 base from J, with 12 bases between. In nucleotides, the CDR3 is TGTGCCAGCAGTTATTCCGACACGCGGAACACCGGGGAGCTGTTTTTT. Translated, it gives CASSYSDTRNTGELFF.

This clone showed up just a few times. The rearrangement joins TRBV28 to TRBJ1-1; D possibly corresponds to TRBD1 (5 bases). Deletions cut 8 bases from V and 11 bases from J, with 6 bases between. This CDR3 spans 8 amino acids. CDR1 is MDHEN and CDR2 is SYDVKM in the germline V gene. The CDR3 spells CASGGAFF. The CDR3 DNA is TGTGCCAGCGGGGGGGCTTTCTTT.

The CDR3 here is CASSLSSPPYEQYF. The CDR3 DNA sequence: TGTGCCAGCAGCTTGTCTAGCCCTCCCTACGAGCAGTACTTC. The chain is built from TRBV5-4 and TRBJ2-7, with TRBD2 as a possible D gene (5 bases). The CDR3 runs to 14 residues. Germline CDR1 and CDR2: SGHNT and YYREEE (reference sequence). Trimming pared 1 base from V and 2 bases from J, leaving 10 bases between.

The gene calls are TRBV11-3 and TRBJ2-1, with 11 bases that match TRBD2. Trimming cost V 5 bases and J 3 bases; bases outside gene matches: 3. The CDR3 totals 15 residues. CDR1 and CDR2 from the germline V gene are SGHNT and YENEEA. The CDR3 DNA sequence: TGTGCCAGCAGCATCACTAGCGGGAGCTACAATGAGCAGTTCTTC. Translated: CASSITSGSYNEQFF. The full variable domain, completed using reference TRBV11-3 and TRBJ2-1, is EAGVVQSPRYKIIEKKQPVAFWCNPISGHNTLYWYLQNLGQGPELLIRYENEEAVDDSQLPKDRFSAERLKGVDSTLKIQPAELGDSAVYLCASSITSGSYNEQFFGPGTRLTVL.

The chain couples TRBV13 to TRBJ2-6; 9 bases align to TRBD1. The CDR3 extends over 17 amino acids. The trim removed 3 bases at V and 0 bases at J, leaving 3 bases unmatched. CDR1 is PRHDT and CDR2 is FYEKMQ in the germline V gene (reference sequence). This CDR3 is CASSFGTGSSGANVLTF. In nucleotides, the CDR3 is TGTGCCAGCAGCTTTGGGACAGGGTCCTCTGGGGCCAACGTCCTGACTTTC.

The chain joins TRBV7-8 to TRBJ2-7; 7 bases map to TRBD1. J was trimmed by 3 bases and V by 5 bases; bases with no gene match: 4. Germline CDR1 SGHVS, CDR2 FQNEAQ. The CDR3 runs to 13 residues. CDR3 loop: CASSVQGHYEQYF. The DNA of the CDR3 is TGTGCCAGCAGCGTACAGGGGCACTACGAGCAGTACTTC.

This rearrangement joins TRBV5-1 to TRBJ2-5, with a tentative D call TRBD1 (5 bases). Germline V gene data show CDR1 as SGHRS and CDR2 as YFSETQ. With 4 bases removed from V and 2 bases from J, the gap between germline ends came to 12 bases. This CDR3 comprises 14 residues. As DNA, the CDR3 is TGCGCCAGCAGCGCCGCAGGGAATCAAGAGACCCAGTACTTC. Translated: CASSAAGNQETQYF. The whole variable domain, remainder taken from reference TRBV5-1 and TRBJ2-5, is KAGVTQTPRYLIKTRGQQVTLSCSPISGHRSVSWYQQTPGQGLQFLFEYFSETQRNKGNFPGRFSGRQFSNSRSEMNVSTLELGDSALYLCASSAAGNQETQYFGPGTRLLVL.

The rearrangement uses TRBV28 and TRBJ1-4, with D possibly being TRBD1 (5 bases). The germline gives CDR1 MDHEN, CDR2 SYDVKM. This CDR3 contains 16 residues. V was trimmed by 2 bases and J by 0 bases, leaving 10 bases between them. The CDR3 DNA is TGTGCCAGCAGTTTAGGGGGGTCTCCAACTAATGAAAAACTGTTTTTT. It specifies CASSLGGSPTNEKLFF.

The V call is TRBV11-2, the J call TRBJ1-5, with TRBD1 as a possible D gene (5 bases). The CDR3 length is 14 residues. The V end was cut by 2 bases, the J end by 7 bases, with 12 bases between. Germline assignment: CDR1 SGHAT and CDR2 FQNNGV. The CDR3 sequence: CASSLTGEGQPQHF. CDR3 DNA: TGTGCCAGCAGCTTAACGGGGGAAGGGCAGCCCCAGCATTTT.

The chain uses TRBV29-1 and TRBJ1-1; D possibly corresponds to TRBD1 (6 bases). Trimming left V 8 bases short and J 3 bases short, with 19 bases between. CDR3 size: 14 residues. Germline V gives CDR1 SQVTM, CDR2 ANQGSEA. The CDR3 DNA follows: TGCAGCTGTACAGGGACCTACTGGGACACTGAAGCTTTCTTT. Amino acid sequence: CSCTGTYWDTEAFF.

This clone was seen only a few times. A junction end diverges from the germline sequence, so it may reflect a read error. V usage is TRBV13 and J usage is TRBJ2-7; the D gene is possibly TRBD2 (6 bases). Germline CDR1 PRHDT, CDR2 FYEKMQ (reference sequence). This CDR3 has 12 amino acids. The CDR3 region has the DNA TGTGCCAGCAGCTTTTTCGGGACTCCGTTAGTCTTC. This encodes CASSFFGTPLVF.

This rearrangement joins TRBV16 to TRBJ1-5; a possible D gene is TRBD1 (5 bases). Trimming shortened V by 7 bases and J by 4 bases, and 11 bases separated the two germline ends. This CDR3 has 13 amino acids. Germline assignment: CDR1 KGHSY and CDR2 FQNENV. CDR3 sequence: CASTRQPNQPQHF. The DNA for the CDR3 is TGTGCCAGCACCCGACAGCCGAATCAGCCCCAGCATTTT. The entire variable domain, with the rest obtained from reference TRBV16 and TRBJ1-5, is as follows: GEEVAQTPKHLVRGEGQKAKLYCAPIKGHSYVFWYQQVLKNEFKFLISFQNENVFDETGMPKERFSAKCLPNSPCSLEIQATKLEDSAVYFCASTRQPNQPQHFGDGTRLSIL.

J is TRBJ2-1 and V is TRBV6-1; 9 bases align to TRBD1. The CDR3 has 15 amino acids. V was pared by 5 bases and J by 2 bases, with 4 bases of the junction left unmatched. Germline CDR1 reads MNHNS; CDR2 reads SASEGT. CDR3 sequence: CASSTDRGPYNEQFF. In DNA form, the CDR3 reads TGTGCCAGCAGTACGGACAGGGGACCCTACAATGAGCAGTTCTTC.

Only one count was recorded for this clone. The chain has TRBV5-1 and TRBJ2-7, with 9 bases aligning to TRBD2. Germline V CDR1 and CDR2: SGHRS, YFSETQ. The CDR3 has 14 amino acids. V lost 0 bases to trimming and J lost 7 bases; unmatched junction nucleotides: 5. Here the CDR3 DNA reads TGCGCCAGCAGCTTGGTTAGCGGGAGAGGTGAGCAGTACTTC. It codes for CASSLVSGRGEQYF.